The 16 T cell receptor beta chains in this list originate from one sample, sequenced in a study of OX40 agonist ivuxolimab in advanced cancers. This table comes from immunoSEQ multiplex PCR, and its TCRdb copy is limited to in-frame clones, with some not included. The table lists approximately 80,000 clones, about 91% of them singletons. The specimen was CD4+ or CD8+ T cells sorted from blood, collected in a trial of the OX40 agonist ivuxolimab. The receptors shown here come from an adult with an advanced solid tumor such as melanoma, head and neck, liver or kidney cancer.

V and J are TRBV5-1 and TRBJ2-7; tentatively, D is TRBD2 (5 bases). The CDR3 has 14 residues. The V end lost 2 bases, the J end lost 3 bases, and 12 bases lay between the germline ends. CDR1 and CDR2 (germline): SGHRS, YFSETQ. The CDR3 DNA reads TGCGCCAGCAGCTTATCCGGGAAAAGCTACGAGCAGTACTTC. Translation gives CASSLSGKSYEQYF.

The chain carries TRBV30 and TRBJ1-1; 8 bases are a match to TRBD1. V trimming: 3 bases; J trimming: 4 bases; junction bases outside the gene matches: 4. Germline assignment: CDR1 GTSNPN and CDR2 SVGIG (reference sequence). The CDR3 length is 13 residues. In DNA, the CDR3 is TGTGCCTGGAGGGCAGGGGGCACCACTGAAGCTTTCTTT. Translation: CAWRAGGTTEAFF.

V usage is TRBV2 and J usage is TRBJ2-7; TRBD2 agrees at 7 bases. This CDR3 is 15 amino acids long. Looked up from germline, CDR1 is SNHLY and CDR2 is FYNNEI. After removal of 4 bases from V and 1 base from J, the junction contained 7 bases not matched to a gene. As DNA, the CDR3 is TGTGCCAGCAGTGCCCAGACTAGCATTTCCTACGAGCAGTACTTC. Translated, it gives CASSAQTSISYEQYF.

This chain uses TRBV29-1 with TRBJ2-5; possibly TRBD2 for D (6 bases). CDR3 length equals 14 residues. Trimming pared 3 bases from V and 5 bases from J, leaving 16 bases between. The germline V gene encodes CDR1 SQVTM and CDR2 ANQGSEA. CDR3 loop: CSVDSGVATETQYF. In DNA form, the CDR3 reads TGCAGCGTTGATAGCGGTGTGGCCACCGAGACCCAGTACTTC. The full variable domain, in which reference TRBV29-1 and TRBJ2-5 provide the parts outside the CDR3, is SAVISQKPSRDICQRGTSLTIQCQVDSQVTMMFWYRQQPGQSLTLIATANQGSEATYESGFVIDKFPISRPNLTFSTLTVSNMSPEDSSIYLCSVDSGVATETQYFGPGTRLLVL.

This rearrangement joins TRBV28 to TRBJ2-1; 8 positions agree with TRBD1. V dropped 0 bases and J dropped 5; count of bases not matched to a gene: 9. CDR1 is MDHEN, CDR2 SYDVKM, per germline. The CDR3 is 17 amino acids. DNA for the CDR3: TGTGCCAGCAGTTTATGGGTCGGACAGGGAAGGCACAATGAGCAGTTCTTC. The encoded protein is CASSLWVGQGRHNEQFF.

This chain links TRBV18 with TRBJ1-2; 9 positions agree with TRBD1. CDR1 and CDR2 from the germline V gene are KGHSH and LQKENI. Trimming at V came to 3 bases and at J to 4 bases, leaving 9 bases not matched to a gene. This CDR3 has 16 amino acids. CDR3 coding DNA: TGTGCCAGCTCACCTCTTGGGACAGGGAAGAGCTATGGCTACACCTTC. Translating it yields CASSPLGTGKSYGYTF.

The chain employs TRBV28 and TRBJ1-3; no reliable D call. This CDR3 spans 13 amino acids. Germline V gene data show CDR1 as MDHEN and CDR2 as SYDVKM. V was pared by 5 bases and J by 5 bases, with 10 bases between. DNA for the CDR3: TGTGCCAGCAGTGGCTCAGGTAGAAACACCATATATTTT. Protein: CASSGSGRNTIYF.

This clone was seen just once. V is TRBV5-1 and J is TRBJ2-5; 7 positions match TRBD2. The CDR3 loop spans 15 amino acids. V was clipped by 0 bases and J by 3 bases; unmatched bases: 5. CDR1 and CDR2 (germline): SGHRS, YFSETQ. CDR3 sequence: CASSLAMGGKETQYF. For the CDR3, the DNA is TGCGCCAGCAGCTTGGCCATGGGGGGGAAAGAGACCCAGTACTTC. The full variable domain, in which reference TRBV5-1 and TRBJ2-5 provide the parts outside the CDR3, is KAGVTQTPRYLIKTRGQQVTLSCSPISGHRSVSWYQQTPGQGLQFLFEYFSETQRNKGNFPGRFSGRQFSNSRSEMNVSTLELGDSALYLCASSLAMGGKETQYFGPGTRLLVL.

The V call is TRBV28, the J call TRBJ2-2, with D possibly being TRBD1 (8 bases). Trimming took 8 bases from V and 0 from J, leaving 31 bases between them. This CDR3 has 21 amino acids. Germline V gene sequence: CDR1 MDHEN, CDR2 SYDVKM. CDR3 sequence (DNA): TGTGCCAGCGCACAGGGGGGGCTGGAAGTCCTACTAGCGTCGAACACCGGGGAGCTGTTTTTT. It codes for CASAQGGLEVLLASNTGELFF.

The chain employs TRBV5-3 and TRBJ1-2; a weak D match, TRBD1 (5 bases). Being an ORF, TRBV5-3 has a function that is uncertain. Trimming left V 8 bases short and J 5 bases short, with 19 bases between. The CDR3 extends over 14 amino acids. CDR3 sequence reads: CASRVREGEYGYTF. Here the CDR3 DNA reads TGTGCCAGCAGAGTTAGGGAAGGGGAGTATGGCTACACCTTC.

This chain links TRBV29-1 with TRBJ1-2; D ambiguous. CDR1 is SQVTM and CDR2 is ANQGSEA in the germline V gene. The CDR3 extends over 12 amino acids. The germline V and J ends were trimmed by 6 bases and 3 bases, with 11 bases remaining between them. CDR3 in amino acids: CSVGTSYYGYTF. For the CDR3, the DNA is TGCAGCGTCGGAACGTCCTACTATGGCTACACCTTC.

The chain combines TRBV7-3 with TRBJ1-5; 9 bases line up with TRBD1. The germline V gene encodes CDR1 SGHTA and CDR2 FQGTGA. V gave up 4 bases and J gave up 6 bases; unmatched junction bases: 10. CDR3 length equals 16 residues. Here the CDR3 reads CASSSPGTGSGQPQHF. The DNA of the CDR3 is TGTGCCAGCAGCTCCCCCGGGACAGGGAGCGGTCAGCCCCAGCATTTT.

This clone was observed once. The chain has TRBV5-5 and TRBJ1-5; D uncertain. CDR1 and CDR2 from the germline V gene are SGHKS and YYEKEE (reference sequence). Trimming cost V 5 bases and J 5 bases, with 17 bases left between them. The CDR3 length is 15 residues. CDR3 DNA: TGTGCCAGCAGAAGTGGGCCCCGAAAGGATCAGCCCCAGCATTTT. This encodes CASRSGPRKDQPQHF.

This chain uses TRBV18 with TRBJ2-3; D is ambiguous. Germline V CDR1 and CDR2: KGHSH, LQKENI. Trimming took 0 bases from V and 2 from J, leaving 9 bases between them. The CDR3 is 15 residues long. CDR3 region: CASSPPRNNTDTQYF. The CDR3 DNA reads as TGTGCCAGCTCACCACCTAGGAACAACACAGATACGCAGTATTTT.

The chain has TRBV19 and TRBJ2-3; 9 positions match TRBD1. Germline loops: CDR1 LNHDA, CDR2 SQIVND (reference sequence). This CDR3 is built from 15 residues. Germline trimming cut 5 bases from V and 0 bases from J; bases unmatched to any gene: 3. The CDR3 spells CASSGTGRSTDTQYF. In DNA form, the CDR3 reads TGTGCCAGTAGTGGGACAGGGCGTAGCACAGATACGCAGTATTTT. The whole variable domain, remainder taken from reference TRBV19 and TRBJ2-3, is DGGITQSPKYLFRKEGQNVTLSCEQNLNHDAMYWYRQDPGQGLRLIYYSQIVNDFQKGDIAEGYSVSREKKESFPLTVTSAQKNPTAFYLCASSGTGRSTDTQYFGPGTRLTVL.

The chain links TRBV19 to TRBJ2-2; 8 bases line up with TRBD1. Germline V gene data show CDR1 as LNHDA and CDR2 as SQIVND (reference sequence). This CDR3 is 16 amino acids long. V was clipped by 6 bases and J by 4 bases; unmatched bases: 10. The CDR3 DNA reads TGTGCCAGTAGCCCCCGGACAGGGCGAGGCACCGGGGAGCTGTTTTTT. Protein: CASSPRTGRGTGELFF.